This T cell receptor beta chain was profiled in a study of Ad26.COV2.S vaccination and SARS-CoV-2 variants. Study in general: Vaccine-arm donor from the placebo-controlled COV1001 Ad26.COV2.S trial. Ad26.COV2.S given intramuscularly, once or twice 56 days apart. Whole-study findings and limits: Post-vaccination breadth of spike-specific CD8+ and CD4+ T cell responses was reportedly substantial.

Treatment here: about 20 received Ad26.COV2.S at low or high dose, single or two shots; several received placebo; per-sample allocation not given. Sample collection was performed on day 63 after the first vaccine or placebo injection. A Boston donor was an adult aged 18-55 years. Produced via immunoSEQ multiplex PCR; TCRdb's table is partial and in-frame only. The sample has 350,000 to 500,000 clones, about 90% seen once. Concerning this clone itself: Its antigen is unknown.

The material was peripheral blood, obtained in a trial of Ad26.COV2.S vaccine versus placebo. This clonotype was sampled from a person between 18 and 65 years old who received the Ad26.COV2.S COVID-19 vaccine or a placebo.

The CDR3 sequence is CASSAENIQRTGELFF. CDR3 bases: TGTGCCAGCAGTGCGGAAAACATACAGAGGACCGGGGAGCTGTTTTTT. The chain recombines TRBV2 with TRBJ2-2; D call uncertain. The CDR3 contains 16 residues. V was shortened by 4 bases and J by 5 bases, with 17 bases between the two germline ends. From germline, CDR1 is SNHLY and CDR2 FYNNEI. Filled out from reference TRBV2 and TRBJ2-2, the complete variable domain reads EPEVTQTPSHQVTQMGQEVILRCVPISNHLYFYWYRQILGQKVEFLVSFYNNEISEKSEIFDDQFSVERPDGSNFTLKIRSTKLEDSAMYFCASSAENIQRTGELFFGEGSRLTVL.